The sequence of this T cell receptor (beta chain) was determined in a study of human T cells and chemical hapten exposure. Broader study findings: Against controls, expanded TCRs gave rise to significantly more large CDR3 similarity clusters.

This clonotype was seen many times. The target antigen is unknown. Noted time point: patch test 3, about 24 weeks after DPC sensitization. The sample's treatment: therapeutic diphenylcyclopropenone sensitization with weekly scalp DPC. TCRdb re-called the RACE reads through MiXCR, storing one row per CDR3 protein. The sample holds tens of thousands of distinct CDR3 sequences, 10% to 15% seen once. CDR1 SGHVS and CDR2 FNYEAQ come from the germline V gene. This CDR3 has 16 residues. V lost 5 bases and J lost 2; bases outside the gene matches: 12. The TCR was taken from a woman aged 50 to 60 with alopecia areata. Some clones in this sample may be carry-over from other donors' samples. V and J are TRBV7-6 and TRBJ2-7; TRBD2 aligns across 7 bases. This specimen consisted of whole blood, obtained in connection with sensitization to the hapten diphenylcyclopropenone (DPC). The CDR3 sequence is CASSPVASGVAYEQYF. The CDR3 nucleotides are TGTGCCAGCAGCCCAGTGGCGAGCGGGGTTGCCTACGAGCAGTACTTC.